These T cell receptor beta chains were read from a single sample in a study of T cells in tumors after PD-1 blockade. Only in-frame clones appear in the TCRdb table, and some are missing; sequencing was by immunoSEQ multiplex PCR. Of about 15,000 clones listed, around 62% are singletons. The sample consisted of tumor tissue, taken after anti-PD-1 treatment. These receptors all come from a human donor with cutaneous squamous cell carcinoma. CDR3s include the opening cysteine and the closing phenylalanine or tryptophan. The D gene is left open where the match is weak. The size field is filled for only some rows; it gives once, few, many or a size class.

v_gene	d_gene	j_gene	abundance	CDR3nt	CDR3aa
TRBV11-3	NA	TRBJ2-7	NA	TGTGCCAGCAGCCGCGAACTTTACGAGCAGTACTTC	CASSRELYEQYF
TRBV9	NA	TRBJ2-1	few	TGTGCCAGCAGCGTAGCTACGGAAGCAGGGGTGCAGTTCTTC	CASSVATEAGVQFF
TRBV13	NA	TRBJ2-7	medium-sized	TGTGCCAGCAGCTTGCAGGGGAGAACCTACGAGCAGTACTTC	CASSLQGRTYEQYF
TRBV5-3	TRBD1	TRBJ2-7	NA	TGTGCCAGAGCCGGGACAGGGCGGTACGAGCAGTACTTC	CARAGTGRYEQYF
TRBV11-1	NA	TRBJ1-1	NA	TGTGCCAGCAGCCGAAACAGCATTCGGGACACTGAAGCTTTCTTT	CASSRNSIRDTEAFF
TRBV5-1	NA	TRBJ1-1	few	TGCGCCAGCAGCGCCGGACAGCCGAACACTGAAGCTTTCTTT	CASSAGQPNTEAFF
TRBV19	TRBD1	TRBJ2-7	NA	TGTGCCAGTAGTCCCGAAAGGCCGGGACAGGGTACCGAGCAGTACTTC	CASSPERPGQGTEQYF
TRBV2	TRBD1	TRBJ1-2	once	TGTGCCAGCAGTCGACAGGGTAACTATGGCTACACCTTC	CASSRQGNYGYTF
TRBV20-1	NA	TRBJ2-5	NA	TGCAGTGCTAGTCCGACGACGGACCAAGAGACCCAGTACTTC	CSASPTTDQETQYF
TRBV9	NA	TRBJ2-7	few	TGTGCCAGCAGCGTGCGGGGCTCCGAGCAGTACTTC	CASSVRGSEQYF
TRBV4-1	NA	TRBJ1-2	large	TGCGCCAGCAGCCAAGGCCATACACCGGCTAGGGTCTGGGGAGGCTACACCTTC	CASSQGHTPARVWGGYTF
TRBV5-1	NA	TRBJ1-6	NA	TGCGCCAGCAATAACGGACAATATAATTCACCCCTCCACTTT	CASNNGQYNSPLHF
TRBV11-3	NA	TRBJ2-1	NA	TGTGCCAGCTCCCCCCGTGATGAGCAGTTCTTC	CASSPRDEQFF
TRBV15	NA	TRBJ2-3	NA	TGTGCCACCAGCAGAGATCAGGCAACAGATACGCAGTATTTT	CATSRDQATDTQYF
TRBV5-4	TRBD1	TRBJ1-2	NA	TGTGCCAGCATGGGACAGGACCTTAACTATGGCTACACCTTC	CASMGQDLNYGYTF
TRBV3-1/TRBV3-2	TRBD2	TRBJ2-7	NA	TGTGCCAGCAGCCAAGCTAGCGGGGGGGCCTACGAGCAGTACTTC	CASSQASGGAYEQYF
TRBV3-1/TRBV3-2	NA	TRBJ2-7	NA	TGTGCCAGCAGCCATGGGAATGGGTGGAAGTACTTC	CASSHGNGWKYF
TRBV19	NA	TRBJ1-5	NA	TGTGCCAGTAGTATAGCACGGCGGGGAGGGAGTACTCAGCCCCAGCATTTT	CASSIARRGGSTQPQHF
TRBV27	NA	TRBJ2-2	NA	TGTGCCAGCAGCTCCGTTGTACCCGGGGAGCTGTTTTTT	CASSSVVPGELFF
TRBV7-9	NA	TRBJ1-5	NA	TGTGCCAGCAGCAGGGGAGATAGCAATCAGCCCCAGCATTTT	CASSRGDSNQPQHF
TRBV6-4	NA	TRBJ1-1	NA	TGTGCCAGCAGTAGGGAGGAGAACACTGAAGCTTTCTTT	CASSREENTEAFF
TRBV7-2	NA	TRBJ2-1	NA	TGTGCCAGCAGCTTCCAAGGGGGCGGGACCTCAAGAGATGAGCAGTTCTTC	CASSFQGGGTSRDEQFF
TRBV10-3	NA	TRBJ2-7	once	TGTGCCATCAGTGCGAACTACGAGCAGTACTTC	CAISANYEQYF
TRBV2	NA	TRBJ2-7	NA	TGTGCCAGCAGTGAACGACGACACCTATCCTACGAGCAGTACTTC	CASSERRHLSYEQYF
TRBV27	TRBD1	TRBJ2-1	NA	TGTGCCAGCATAAGTAGTCTCGGGGTCAGGGACCGGACAGGGGGCTACAATGAGCAGTTCTTC	CASISSLGVRDRTGGYNEQFF
TRBV7-9	TRBD1	TRBJ2-4	once	TGTGCCAGCAGCTTAGCTGGGACAGGGGCGAGGTGGCACTTC	CASSLAGTGARWHF
TRBV15	TRBD1	TRBJ1-5	NA	TGTGCCACCAGCAGAGGGGGGACAGCCTATAGCAATCAGCCCCAGCATTTT	CATSRGGTAYSNQPQHF
TRBV5-4	TRBD2	TRBJ2-1	few	TGTGCCAGCAGCTTCCGGTCTAGCGGGAGGGCCGAAGAGCAGTTCTTC	CASSFRSSGRAEEQFF
TRBV7-9	TRBD2	TRBJ2-7	NA	TGTGCCAGCAGCTTGGGGAGTCCGGCTAGCGGCTACGAGCAGTACTTC	CASSLGSPASGYEQYF
TRBV3-1/TRBV3-2	NA	TRBJ2-7	NA	TGTGCCAGCAGCCAAGTGGTCAGGGACTACGAGCAGTACTTC	CASSQVVRDYEQYF
TRBV7-8	NA	TRBJ2-7	NA	TGTGCCAGCACCCCCGGGTCCGATGGGGGATCCTACGAGCAGTACTTC	CASTPGSDGGSYEQYF
TRBV7-2	NA	TRBJ1-2	NA	TGTGCCAGCAGCTTAGCTCCCGACACCGGATATGGCTACACCTTC	CASSLAPDTGYGYTF
TRBV6-6	NA	TRBJ2-3	once	TGTGCCAGCAGGCCCCCTTTGCGGTCAATCACAGATACGCAGTATTTT	CASRPPLRSITDTQYF